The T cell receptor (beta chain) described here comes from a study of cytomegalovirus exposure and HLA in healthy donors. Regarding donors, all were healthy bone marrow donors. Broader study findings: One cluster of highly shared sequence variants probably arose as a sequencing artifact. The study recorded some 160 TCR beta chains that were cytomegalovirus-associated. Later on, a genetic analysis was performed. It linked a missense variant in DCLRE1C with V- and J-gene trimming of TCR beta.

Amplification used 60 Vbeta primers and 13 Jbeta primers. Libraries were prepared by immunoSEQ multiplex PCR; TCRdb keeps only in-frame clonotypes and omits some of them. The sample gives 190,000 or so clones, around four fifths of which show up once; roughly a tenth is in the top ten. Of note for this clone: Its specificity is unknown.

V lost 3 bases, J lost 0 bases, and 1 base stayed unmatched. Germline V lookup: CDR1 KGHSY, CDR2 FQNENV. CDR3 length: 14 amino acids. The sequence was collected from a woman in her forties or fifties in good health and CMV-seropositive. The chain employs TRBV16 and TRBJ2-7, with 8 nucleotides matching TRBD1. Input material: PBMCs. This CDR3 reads CASSQDRVSYEQYF. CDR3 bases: TGTGCCAGCAGCCAGGACAGGGTCTCCTACGAGCAGTACTTC.